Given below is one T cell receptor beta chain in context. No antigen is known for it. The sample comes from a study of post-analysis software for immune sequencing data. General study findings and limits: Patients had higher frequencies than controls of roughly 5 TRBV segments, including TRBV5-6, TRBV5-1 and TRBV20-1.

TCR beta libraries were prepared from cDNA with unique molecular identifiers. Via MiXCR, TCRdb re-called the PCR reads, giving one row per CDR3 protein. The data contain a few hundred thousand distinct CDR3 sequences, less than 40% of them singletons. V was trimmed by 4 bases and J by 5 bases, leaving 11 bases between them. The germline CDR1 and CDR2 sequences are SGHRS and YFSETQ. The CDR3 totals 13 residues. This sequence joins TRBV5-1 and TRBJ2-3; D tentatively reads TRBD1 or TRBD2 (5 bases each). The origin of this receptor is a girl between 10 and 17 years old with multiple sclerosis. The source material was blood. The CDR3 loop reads CASSPVGVDTQYF. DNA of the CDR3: TGCGCCAGCAGCCCCGTGGGGGTAGATACGCAGTATTTT.